Sequencing of this T cell receptor (beta chain) was carried out in a study of T cell responses to AZD1222 COVID-19 vaccine. Here immunoSEQ multiplex PCR was the method, and the copy in TCRdb shows in-frame clones only, minus some. The data contain 150,000 or so clones, approximately 93% of them seen just once; the ten biggest clones take up approximately 1.3%. Trimming cost V 0 bases and J 4 bases, with 11 bases left between them. Per the germline V gene, CDR1 is SGHRS and CDR2 is YFSETQ. The CDR3 consists of 15 residues. As to this clone: Its antigen is still unknown.

Findings of the study overall: Spike was spanned by vaccine-associated CD4 TCRs, which were dominant at 160-218 and 743-854.

This rearrangement joins TRBV5-1 to TRBJ1-3; D remains ambiguous. This receptor was taken from an adult who received the AZD1222 COVID-19 vaccine. Material: peripheral blood, obtained 28 days after the second AZD1222 dose. The CDR3 nucleotides read TGCGCCAGCAGCTTGGTAGGGTTTGACGGAAACACCATATATTTT. Translated: CASSLVGFDGNTIYF.